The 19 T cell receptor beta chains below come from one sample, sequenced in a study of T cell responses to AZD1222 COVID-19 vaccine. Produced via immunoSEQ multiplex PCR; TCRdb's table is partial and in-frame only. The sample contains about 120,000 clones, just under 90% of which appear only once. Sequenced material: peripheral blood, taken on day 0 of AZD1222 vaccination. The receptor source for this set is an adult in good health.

CDR3 coding DNA: TGTGCCAGCAGTATCAATGGTGGGGGTTTCTATGGCTACACCTTC. Translated, it gives CASSINGGGFYGYTF. The V call is TRBV28, the J call TRBJ1-2, with a weak D call TRBD1 (5 bases). The CDR3 consists of 15 residues. Deletions cut 5 bases from V and 4 bases from J, with 17 bases between. Germline lookup yields CDR1 MDHEN and CDR2 SYDVKM.

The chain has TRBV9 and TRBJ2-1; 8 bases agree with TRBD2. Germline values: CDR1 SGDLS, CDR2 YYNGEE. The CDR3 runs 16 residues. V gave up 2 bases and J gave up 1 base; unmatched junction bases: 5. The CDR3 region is CASSVLPSGSYNEQFF. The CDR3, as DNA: TGTGCCAGCAGCGTTCTGCCTAGCGGGTCCTACAATGAGCAGTTCTTC.

The CDR3 bases are TGTGCCAGCAGTTTATCGACCGGTTTTAATGAAAAACTGTTTTTT. It codes for CASSLSTGFNEKLFF. The rearrangement joins TRBV6-6 to TRBJ1-4; no clear D gene. The length of the CDR3 is 15 residues. From germline, CDR1 is MNHNY and CDR2 SVGAGI (reference sequence). Trimming cost V 4 bases and J 4 bases, with 13 bases left between them.

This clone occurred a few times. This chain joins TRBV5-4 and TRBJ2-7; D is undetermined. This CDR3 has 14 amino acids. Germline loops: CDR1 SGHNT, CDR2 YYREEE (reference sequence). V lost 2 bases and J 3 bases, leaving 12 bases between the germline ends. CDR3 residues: CASSFGQQNYEQYF. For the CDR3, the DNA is TGTGCCAGCAGCTTTGGTCAGCAGAACTACGAGCAGTACTTC.

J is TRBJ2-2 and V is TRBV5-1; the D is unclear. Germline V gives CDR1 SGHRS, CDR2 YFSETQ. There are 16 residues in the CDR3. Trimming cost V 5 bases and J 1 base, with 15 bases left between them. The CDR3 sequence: CASRKMALGNTGELFF. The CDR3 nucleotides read TGCGCCAGCAGAAAAATGGCATTGGGGAACACCGGGGAGCTGTTTTTT.

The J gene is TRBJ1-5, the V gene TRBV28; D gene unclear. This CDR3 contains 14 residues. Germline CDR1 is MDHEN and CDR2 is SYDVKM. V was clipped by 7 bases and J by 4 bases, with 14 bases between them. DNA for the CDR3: TGTGCCAGCATGGGCGGGGATTTTAATCAGCCCCAGCATTTT. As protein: CASMGGDFNQPQHF.

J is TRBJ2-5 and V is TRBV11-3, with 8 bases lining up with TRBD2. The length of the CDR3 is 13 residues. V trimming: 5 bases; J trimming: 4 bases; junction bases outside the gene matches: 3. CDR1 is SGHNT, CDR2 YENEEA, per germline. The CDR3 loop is CASSQGLGETQYF. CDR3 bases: TGTGCCAGCAGCCAGGGACTAGGAGAGACCCAGTACTTC. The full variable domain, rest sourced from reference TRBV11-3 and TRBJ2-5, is EAGVVQSPRYKIIEKKQPVAFWCNPISGHNTLYWYLQNLGQGPELLIRYENEEAVDDSQLPKDRFSAERLKGVDSTLKIQPAELGDSAVYLCASSQGLGETQYFGPGTRLLVL.

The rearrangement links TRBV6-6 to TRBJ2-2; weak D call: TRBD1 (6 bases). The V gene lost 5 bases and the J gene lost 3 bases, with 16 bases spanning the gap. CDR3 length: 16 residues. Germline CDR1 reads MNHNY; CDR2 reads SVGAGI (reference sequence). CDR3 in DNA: TGTGCCAGCAGTCGAAACAGACAGGAACACACCGGGGAGCTGTTTTTT. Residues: CASSRNRQEHTGELFF.

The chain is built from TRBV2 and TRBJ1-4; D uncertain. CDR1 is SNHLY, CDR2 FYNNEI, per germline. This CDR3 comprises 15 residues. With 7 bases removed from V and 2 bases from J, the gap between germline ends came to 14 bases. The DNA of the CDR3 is TGTGCCAGCATGAAAAGAACGGGTACTAATGAAAAACTGTTTTTT. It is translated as CASMKRTGTNEKLFF.

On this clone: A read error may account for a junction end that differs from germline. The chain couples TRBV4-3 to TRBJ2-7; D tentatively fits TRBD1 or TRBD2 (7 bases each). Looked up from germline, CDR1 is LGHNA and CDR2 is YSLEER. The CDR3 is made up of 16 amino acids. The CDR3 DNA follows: TGCGCCAGCAGCCAAAGGGACAGCCTAGGCCTCGAGTGGGGGGGTTTC. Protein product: CASSQRDSLGLEWGGF.

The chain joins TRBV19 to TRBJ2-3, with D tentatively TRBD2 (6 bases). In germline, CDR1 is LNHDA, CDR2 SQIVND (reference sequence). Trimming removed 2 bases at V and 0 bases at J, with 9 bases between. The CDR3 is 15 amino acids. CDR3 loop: CASSISGPSTDTQYF. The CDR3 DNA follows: TGTGCCAGTAGTATAAGCGGGCCTAGCACAGATACGCAGTATTTT.

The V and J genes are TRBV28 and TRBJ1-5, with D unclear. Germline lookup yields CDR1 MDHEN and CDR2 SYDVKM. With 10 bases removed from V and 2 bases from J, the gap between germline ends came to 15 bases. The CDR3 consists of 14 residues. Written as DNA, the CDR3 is TGTGCCACGACTGACACCCCTGGCAATCAGCCCCAGCATTTT. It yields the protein CATTDTPGNQPQHF.

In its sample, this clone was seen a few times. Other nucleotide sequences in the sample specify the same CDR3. CDR3 sequence: CASSPDKNQPQHF. CDR3 in DNA: TGTGCCAGCAGCCCCGACAAGAATCAGCCCCAGCATTTT. The J gene is TRBJ1-5, the V gene TRBV7-2; no clear D gene. The CDR3 totals 13 residues. The V gene lost 5 bases and the J gene lost 4 bases, with 9 bases spanning the gap. From germline, CDR1 is SGHTA and CDR2 FQGNSA. Full variable domain (missing parts from reference TRBV7-2 and TRBJ1-5): GAGVSQSPSNKVTEKGKDVELRCDPISGHTALYWYRQSLGQGLEFLIYFQGNSAPDKSGLPSDRFSAERTGGSVSTLTIQRTQQEDSAVYLCASSPDKNQPQHFGDGTRLSIL.

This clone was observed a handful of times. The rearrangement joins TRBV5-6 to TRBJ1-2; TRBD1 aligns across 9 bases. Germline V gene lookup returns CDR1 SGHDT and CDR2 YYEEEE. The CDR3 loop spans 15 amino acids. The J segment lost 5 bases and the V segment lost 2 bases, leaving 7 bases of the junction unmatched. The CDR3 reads CASSFRDRVYYGYTF. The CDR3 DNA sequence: TGTGCCAGCAGCTTTAGGGACAGGGTGTATTATGGCTACACCTTC.

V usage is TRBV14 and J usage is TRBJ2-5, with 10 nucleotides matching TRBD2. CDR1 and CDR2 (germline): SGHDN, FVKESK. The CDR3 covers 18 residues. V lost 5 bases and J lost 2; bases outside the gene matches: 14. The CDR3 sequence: CASSTEWASGSFQETQYF. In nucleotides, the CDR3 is TGTGCCAGCAGCACGGAGTGGGCTAGCGGGAGCTTTCAAGAGACCCAGTACTTC.

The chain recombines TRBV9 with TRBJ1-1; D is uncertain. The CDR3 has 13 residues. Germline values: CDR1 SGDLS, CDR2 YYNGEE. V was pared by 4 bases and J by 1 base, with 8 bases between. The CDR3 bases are TGTGCCAGCAGCACCACAGCGAACACTGAAGCTTTCTTT. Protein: CASSTTANTEAFF. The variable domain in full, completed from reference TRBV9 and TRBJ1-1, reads DSGVTQTPKHLITATGQRVTLRCSPRSGDLSVYWYQQSLDQGLQFLIQYYNGEERAKGNILERFSAQQFPDLHSELNLSSLELGDSALYFCASSTTANTEAFFGQGTRLTVV.

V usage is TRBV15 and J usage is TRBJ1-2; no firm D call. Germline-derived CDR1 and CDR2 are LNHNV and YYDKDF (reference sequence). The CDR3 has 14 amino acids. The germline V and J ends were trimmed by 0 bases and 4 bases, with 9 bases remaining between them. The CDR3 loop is CATSRDPSGYGYTF. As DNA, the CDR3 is TGTGCCACCAGCAGAGACCCCTCGGGCTATGGCTACACCTTC.

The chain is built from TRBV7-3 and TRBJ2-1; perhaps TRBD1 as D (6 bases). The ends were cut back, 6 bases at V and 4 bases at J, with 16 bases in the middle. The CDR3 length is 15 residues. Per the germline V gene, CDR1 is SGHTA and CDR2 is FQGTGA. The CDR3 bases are TGTGCCAGCAGACGATCAGGGGACCCTTACAATGAGCAGTTCTTC. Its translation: CASRRSGDPYNEQFF.

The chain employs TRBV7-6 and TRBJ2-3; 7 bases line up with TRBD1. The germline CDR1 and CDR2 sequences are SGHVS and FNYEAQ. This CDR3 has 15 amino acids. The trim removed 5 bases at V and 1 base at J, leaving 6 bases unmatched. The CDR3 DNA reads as TGTGCCAGCAGCCCATCCACAGGGGGCACAGATACGCAGTATTTT. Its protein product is CASSPSTGGTDTQYF.